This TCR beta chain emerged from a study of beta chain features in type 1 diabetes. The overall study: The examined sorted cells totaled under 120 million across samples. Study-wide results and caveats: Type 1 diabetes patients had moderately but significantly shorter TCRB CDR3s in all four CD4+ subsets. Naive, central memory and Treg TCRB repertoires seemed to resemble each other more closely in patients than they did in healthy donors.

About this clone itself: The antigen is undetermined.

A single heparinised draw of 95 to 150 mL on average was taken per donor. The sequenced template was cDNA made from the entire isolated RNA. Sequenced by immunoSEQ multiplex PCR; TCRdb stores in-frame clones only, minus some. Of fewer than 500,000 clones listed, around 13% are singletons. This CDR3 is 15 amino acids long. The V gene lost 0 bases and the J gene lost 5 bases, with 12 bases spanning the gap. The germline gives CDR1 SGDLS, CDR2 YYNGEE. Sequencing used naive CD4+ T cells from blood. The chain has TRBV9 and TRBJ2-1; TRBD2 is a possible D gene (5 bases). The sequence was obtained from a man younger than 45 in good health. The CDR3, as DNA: TGTGCCAGCAGCGTAGGGATAGCGAGCGACAATGAGCAGTTCTTC. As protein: CASSVGIASDNEQFF. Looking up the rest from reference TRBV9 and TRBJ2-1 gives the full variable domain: DSGVTQTPKHLITATGQRVTLRCSPRSGDLSVYWYQQSLDQGLQFLIQYYNGEERAKGNILERFSAQQFPDLHSELNLSSLELGDSALYFCASSVGIASDNEQFFGPGTRLTVL.